This TCR beta chain was identified in a study of tumor and adjacent non-tumor tissue in lung cancer. Only a few counts were recorded for this clonotype. A modified ARM-PCR protocol with three rounds of nested PCR amplified TCRbeta. MiXCR, applied by TCRdb to the multiplex PCR reads, yields one record per CDR3 protein. The sample carries about 43,000 distinct CDR3 sequences, 60% recorded once. The template was RNA from unsorted bulk tissue. More than 3 cm separated this lung sample from the edge of the tumor. V shed 5 bases, J shed 3 bases, and the junction held 6 bases outside the gene matches. Germline CDR1 SGHAT, CDR2 FQNNGV. This CDR3 region has 15 residues.

Specimen: distant non-tumor lung tissue. The rearrangement uses TRBV11-2 and TRBJ2-1; 8 nucleotides match TRBD2. The sequence came from a man aged 45-60 years with non-small cell lung cancer. CDR3: CASSQGGGIYNEQFF. The DNA of the CDR3 is TGTGCCAGCAGCCAGGGCGGGGGGATCTACAATGAGCAGTTCTTC. The whole variable domain, remainder taken from reference TRBV11-2 and TRBJ2-1, is EAGVAQSPRYKIIEKRQSVAFWCNPISGHATLYWYQQILGQGPKLLIQFQNNGVVDDSQLPKDRFSAERLKGVDSTLKIQPAKLEDSAVYLCASSQGGGIYNEQFFGPGTRLTVL.